The 29 T cell receptor beta chains in this list originate from one sample, sequenced in a study of OX40 agonist ivuxolimab in advanced cancers. Repertoires were generated with immunoSEQ multiplex PCR, while TCRdb's copy carries only in-frame clones and drops some. The repertoire consists of roughly 71,000 clones, with 88% occurring once and the leading ten covering under 1.1%. Sequenced here: CD4+ or CD8+ T cells sorted from blood, sampled in a trial of the OX40 agonist ivuxolimab. The receptor source for this set is an adult with an advanced solid tumor such as melanoma, head and neck, liver or kidney cancer.

The chain recombines TRBV7-2 with TRBJ2-2; 14 bases align to TRBD2. The CDR3 contains 18 residues. V lost 1 base and J lost 5; bases outside the gene matches: 6. Germline V gives CDR1 SGHTA, CDR2 FQGNSA. CDR3 coding DNA: TGTGCCAGCAGCTTAGGGTGGGGACTAGCGGGGGAAACCGGGGAGCTGTTTTTT. Its protein is CASSLGWGLAGETGELFF.

A single count supports this clone. V gene TRBV5-1 combines with J gene TRBJ2-3, with 10 bases lining up with TRBD1. The CDR3 sequence is 14 residues long. The V gene's germline CDR1 is SGHRS and CDR2 YFSETQ. V gave up 6 bases and J gave up 6 bases; unmatched junction bases: 7. The CDR3 DNA sequence: TGCGCCAGCAATCGGGACAGGGGAGAGGATACGCAGTATTTT. It codes for CASNRDRGEDTQYF.

This clone appeared a single time. This chain joins TRBV7-8 and TRBJ2-7, with D hard to call. The V end lost 5 bases, the J end lost 0 bases, and 11 bases lay between the germline ends. The CDR3 has 14 residues. CDR1 is SGHVS and CDR2 is FQNEAQ in the germline V gene. The CDR3 sequence is CASSLGPYSYEQYF. The CDR3, as DNA: TGTGCCAGCAGCCTTGGACCTTACTCCTACGAGCAGTACTTC.

The DNA of the CDR3 is TGTGCCAGCAGTTTAAGGAGCGGGAGGATTTACGAGCAGTACTTC. Its protein product is CASSLRSGRIYEQYF. J is TRBJ2-7 and V is TRBV28, with 9 bases that match TRBD2. Germline-derived CDR1 and CDR2 are MDHEN and SYDVKM. The CDR3 covers 15 residues. Germline trimming cut 2 bases from V and 4 bases from J; bases unmatched to any gene: 6.

The V and J genes are TRBV7-9 and TRBJ2-7; tentatively, D is TRBD2 (5 bases). This CDR3 is built from 14 residues. Trimming took off 1 base at V and 2 bases at J, with 9 bases between the two ends. The V gene's germline CDR1 is SEHNR and CDR2 FQNEAQ (reference sequence). The chain's CDR3 is CASSLGTGPYEQYF. The CDR3 DNA follows: TGTGCCAGCAGCTTAGGGACTGGCCCCTACGAGCAGTACTTC.

This chain connects TRBV2 to TRBJ1-4, with 7 bases lining up with TRBD1. V was clipped by 5 bases and J by 0 bases; unmatched bases: 3. Germline-derived CDR1 and CDR2 are SNHLY and FYNNEI. The CDR3 extends over 15 amino acids. CDR3 nucleotides: TGTGCCAGCAGTCCAACAGGGGCAACTAATGAAAAACTGTTTTTT. Protein product: CASSPTGATNEKLFF.

This clone was seen once. The chain recombines TRBV5-1 with TRBJ1-2, with 9 bases that match TRBD1. Losses at the gene ends were 4 bases for V and 3 bases for J; bases not matched to a gene: 7. The CDR3 is made up of 15 amino acids. Germline-derived CDR1 and CDR2 are SGHRS and YFSETQ. The CDR3 region is CASSTGTGRDYGYTF. CDR3 DNA: TGCGCCAGCAGCACTGGGACAGGGAGGGACTATGGCTACACCTTC.

The V gene is TRBV28, the J gene TRBJ1-1; 9 bases fit TRBD1. Germline CDR1 MDHEN, CDR2 SYDVKM. Losses at the gene ends were 4 bases for V and 0 bases for J; bases not matched to a gene: 6. The CDR3 length is 16 residues. The CDR3 protein is CASSSWTGVMNTEAFF. The DNA for the CDR3 is TGTGCCAGCAGTTCGTGGACAGGGGTCATGAACACTGAAGCTTTCTTT.

The chain combines TRBV27 with TRBJ1-5, with D perhaps TRBD1 (6 bases). The V gene's germline CDR1 is MNHEY and CDR2 SMNVEV (reference sequence). V was pared by 3 bases and J by 5 bases, with 11 bases between. This CDR3 has 14 amino acids. The DNA of the CDR3 is TGTGCCAGCAGTTTGAGGGGGGTCGATCAGCCCCAGCATTTT. It translates to CASSLRGVDQPQHF.

The genes are TRBV7-2 and TRBJ2-7; D possibly corresponds to TRBD1 (5 bases). The CDR3 contains 14 residues. The ends were cut back, 1 base at V and 1 base at J, with 8 bases in the middle. The V gene's germline CDR1 is SGHTA and CDR2 FQGNSA. CDR3 residues: CASSLDGASYEQYF. DNA for the CDR3: TGTGCCAGCAGCTTAGATGGGGCATCCTACGAGCAGTACTTC.

This clone was counted a single time. V usage is TRBV30 and J usage is TRBJ1-3; D remains unclear. This CDR3 has 12 amino acids. In germline, CDR1 is GTSNPN, CDR2 SVGIG (reference sequence). V gave up 5 bases and J gave up 0 bases, with 5 bases separating them. CDR3 in amino acids: CAWGDSGNTIYF. CDR3 nucleotides: TGTGCCTGGGGGGACTCTGGAAACACCATATATTTT.

The chain links TRBV5-8 to TRBJ1-3; possibly TRBD1 for D (6 bases). The CDR3 sequence is 17 residues long. With 2 bases removed from V and 0 bases from J, the gap between germline ends came to 15 bases. Germline assignment: CDR1 SGHTS and CDR2 YDEGEE. As DNA, the CDR3 is TGTGCCAGCAGCTTCGGGGGGGCCAGTCCCTCTGGAAACACCATATATTTT. It is translated as CASSFGGASPSGNTIYF.

This clone was observed a few times. The chain links TRBV7-6 to TRBJ1-2, with a tentative D call TRBD1 (6 bases). The CDR3 is 13 residues long. Between the trimmed V and J ends, which lost 5 bases and 4 bases, there was a span of 11 bases. CDR1 SGHVS and CDR2 FNYEAQ come from the germline V gene. CDR3 region: CASSVTGIYGYTF. The CDR3 DNA sequence: TGTGCCAGCAGCGTAACAGGGATCTATGGCTACACCTTC.

This rearrangement joins TRBV7-9 to TRBJ1-3, with D uncertain. The V and J ends lost 1 base and 10 bases respectively, with 11 bases between them. This CDR3 region has 13 residues. The germline V gene encodes CDR1 SEHNR and CDR2 FQNEAQ (reference sequence). CDR3 DNA sequence: TGTGCCAGCAGCTTAGAAACGGGTAGGACCATATATTTT. Residues: CASSLETGRTIYF.

The chain links TRBV27 to TRBJ2-1, with TRBD2 matching over 12 bases. Germline-derived CDR1 and CDR2 are MNHEY and SMNVEV (reference sequence). With 6 bases clipped from V and 6 bases from J, the junction kept 9 bases outside the gene matches. This CDR3 region has 16 residues. For the CDR3, the DNA is TGTGCCAGCAGGACTAGCGGGGGCTTAGGGGGCAATGAGCAGTTCTTC. Its translation: CASRTSGGLGGNEQFF.

The CDR3 DNA reads as TGTGCCATCAGCTCCTCGGGGGGCTCCGAGCAGTACTTC. Protein: CAISSSGGSEQYF. The chain recombines TRBV10-3 with TRBJ2-7; a weak D match, TRBD2 (7 bases). V gave up 6 bases and J gave up 6 bases, with 15 bases separating them. The germline CDR1 and CDR2 sequences are ENHRY and SYGVKD. The CDR3 is 13 amino acids.

The table lists this clone with a count of one. The gene calls are TRBV9 and TRBJ2-2; D assignment may be TRBD1 or TRBD2 (5 bases each). This CDR3 has 16 amino acids. Germline CDR1 and CDR2: SGDLS and YYNGEE. Trimming removed 2 bases at V and 0 bases at J, with 11 bases between. The CDR3 here is CASSVGSGPNTGELFF. The CDR3 coding sequence is TGTGCCAGCAGCGTTGGGTCGGGGCCGAACACCGGGGAGCTGTTTTTT.

Only one count was recorded for this clone. The V call is TRBV5-4, the J call TRBJ1-2; no reliable D call. With 0 bases removed from V and 1 base from J, the gap between germline ends came to 4 bases. In germline, CDR1 is SGHNT, CDR2 YYREEE (reference sequence). The CDR3 covers 13 residues. As DNA, the CDR3 is TGTGCCAGCAGCTTGGGGGATAACTATGGCTACACCTTC. Translation: CASSLGDNYGYTF. The full variable domain, with the rest looked up from reference TRBV5-4 and TRBJ1-2, is ETGVTQSPTHLIKTRGQQVTLRCSSQSGHNTVSWYQQALGQGPQFIFQYYREEENGRGNFPPRFSGLQFPNYSSELNVNALELDDSALYLCASSLGDNYGYTFGSGTRLTVV.

The rearrangement links TRBV19 to TRBJ2-5; the D is unclear. The germline V and J ends were trimmed by 3 bases and 1 base, with 12 bases remaining between them. The germline CDR1 and CDR2 sequences are LNHDA and SQIVND (reference sequence). CDR3 length: 15 residues. The CDR3 sequence: CASSMVRYSQETQYF. In DNA, the CDR3 is TGTGCCAGTAGTATGGTCAGGTACTCCCAAGAGACCCAGTACTTC.

This clone was detected only once. The chain joins TRBV10-3 to TRBJ2-7; 10 nucleotides agree with TRBD1. V shed 10 bases and J 1 base; nucleotides not matched to a gene: 4. Germline V gene data show CDR1 as ENHRY and CDR2 as SYGVKD. The CDR3 has 13 amino acids. The CDR3: CATGTGESYEQYF. The DNA for the CDR3 is TGTGCCACCGGGACAGGGGAATCCTACGAGCAGTACTTC.

The V gene is TRBV7-2, the J gene TRBJ2-1; 8 bases match TRBD2. The CDR3 loop spans 15 amino acids. Germline V gives CDR1 SGHTA, CDR2 FQGNSA. After removal of 2 bases from V and 9 bases from J, the junction contained 9 bases not matched to a gene. CDR3 amino acids: CASSLSFGGASEQFF. Here the CDR3 DNA reads TGTGCCAGCAGCTTATCTTTCGGGGGGGCAAGTGAGCAGTTCTTC. Looking up the rest from reference TRBV7-2 and TRBJ2-1 gives the full variable domain: GAGVSQSPSNKVTEKGKDVELRCDPISGHTALYWYRQSLGQGLEFLIYFQGNSAPDKSGLPSDRFSAERTGGSVSTLTIQRTQQEDSAVYLCASSLSFGGASEQFFGPGTRLTVL.

The J gene is TRBJ1-6, the V gene TRBV9, with D tentatively TRBD1 (5 bases). Germline CDR1 and CDR2: SGDLS and YYNGEE. The CDR3 is 15 residues long. V was cut by 0 bases and J by 7 bases, with 11 bases left in between. This chain's CDR3 is CASSVGGSGNSPLHF. In DNA form, the CDR3 reads TGTGCCAGCAGCGTAGGGGGGTCGGGGAATTCACCCCTCCACTTT.

This chain uses TRBV11-3 with TRBJ2-3; D remains unclear. This CDR3 spans 14 amino acids. V was shortened by 2 bases and J by 4 bases, with 10 bases between the two germline ends. Germline V gives CDR1 SGHNT, CDR2 YENEEA. CDR3 region: CASSLSRWADTQYF. In DNA, the CDR3 is TGTGCCAGCAGCTTATCCAGGTGGGCAGATACGCAGTATTTT.

This chain connects TRBV5-6 to TRBJ1-4, with 9 bases identical to TRBD1. Germline assignment: CDR1 SGHDT and CDR2 YYEEEE. J was trimmed by 7 bases and V by 1 base; bases with no gene match: 5. The CDR3 is 15 residues long. As DNA, the CDR3 is TGTGCCAGCAGCTTGAAGGGGACAGGGCGTGAAAAACTGTTTTTT. Protein: CASSLKGTGREKLFF.

The V and J genes are TRBV4-1 and TRBJ1-2, with 8 bases identical to TRBD1. The trim removed 4 bases at V and 4 bases at J, leaving 5 bases unmatched. The CDR3 contains 14 residues. Per germline, CDR1 MGHRA and CDR2 YSYEKL. The CDR3 region is CASSPGTGSYGYTF. The CDR3 DNA reads TGCGCCAGCAGCCCAGGGACAGGTTCCTATGGCTACACCTTC.

This clone was seen once. The V and J genes are TRBV5-1 and TRBJ2-3, with 15 nucleotides matching TRBD2. The junction had 1 base not matched to a gene; V was cut back by 2 bases and J by 0 bases. The CDR3 sequence is 17 residues long. Germline V CDR1 and CDR2: SGHRS, YFSETQ. The CDR3 coding sequence is TGCGCCAGCAGCTTAGGACTAGCGGGAGGGAGCACAGATACGCAGTATTTT. Translating gives CASSLGLAGGSTDTQYF.

J is TRBJ1-5 and V is TRBV19; 7 positions match TRBD1. The CDR3 is made up of 15 amino acids. J lost 7 bases, V lost 4 bases, and 10 bases had no gene match. The germline gives CDR1 LNHDA, CDR2 SQIVND (reference sequence). The CDR3 is CASSTRGQVGQPQHF. DNA of the CDR3: TGTGCCAGTAGTACGAGGGGGCAGGTGGGACAGCCCCAGCATTTT.

V gene TRBV6-6 combines with J gene TRBJ2-2; either TRBD1 or TRBD2 may supply D (5 bases each). This CDR3 comprises 16 residues. With 3 bases removed from V and 2 bases from J, the gap between germline ends came to 13 bases. Germline V gives CDR1 MNHNY, CDR2 SVGAGI (reference sequence). The CDR3 DNA sequence: TGTGCCAGCAGTTATCCCGGGACCCAAAACACCGGGGAGCTGTTTTTT. Translation: CASSYPGTQNTGELFF.

The rearrangement uses TRBV7-8 and TRBJ1-2; TRBD1 matches 10 bases. V lost 5 bases, J lost 9 bases, and 12 bases stayed unmatched. CDR3 size: 15 residues. Germline assignment: CDR1 SGHVS and CDR2 FQNEAQ. The CDR3 region is CASSPRQGASSRYTF. CDR3 DNA: TGTGCCAGCAGCCCCCGACAGGGGGCGTCAAGTCGCTACACCTTC.